The present T cell receptor (beta chain) was sequenced within a study of T cell repertoires in cytomegalovirus infection. Study overall: From public TCR beta signatures came an indication of both CMV infection and matching HLA type. Study outcomes and limitations: In two of eight donors, the top clonotype was HLA-C-restricted CMV-specific.

This clonotype was counted at least ten times. Antigen: not known. The germline V and J ends were trimmed by 5 bases and 0 bases, with 11 bases remaining between them. Germline values: CDR1 SGHTA, CDR2 FQGNSA. The CDR3 extends over 16 amino acids. Each CDR3 protein is one row after TCRdb ran MiXCR on the reads. The sample shows 150,000 to 200,000 distinct CDR3 sequences, roughly 14% of them seen only once. Input material: PBMCs. The rearrangement uses TRBV7-2 and TRBJ1-6, with D possibly TRBD1 on 6 matching bases. The sequence was collected from a human donor in good health (CMV status not recorded). Some clones in this sample may be carry-over from other donors' samples. The CDR3 nucleotides are TGTGCCAGCAGCACCCTACAGGGCTCCTATAATTCACCCCTCCACTTT. Protein: CASSTLQGSYNSPLHF.